This entry is about one TCR beta chain. From the 5' RACE reads, TCRdb called clonotypes with MiXCR, one entry per CDR3 protein. The data show 350,000 to 450,000 distinct CDR3 sequences, 25% to 35% seen once. This sample is part of a study of identical twins' blood T cells. Study information: About 50 million reads came from 12 libraries, six alpha, six beta.

In germline, CDR1 is LGHNA, CDR2 YSLEER. The V end was cut by 1 base, the J end by 2 bases, with 9 bases between. The CDR3 has 15 amino acids. Input material: PBMCs. The source is a woman aged 18-49 years in good health. J is TRBJ1-3 and V is TRBV4-3; D not resolved. Written as DNA, the CDR3 is TGCGCCAGCAGCCAAGTCCCGGCAGCTGGAAACACCATATATTTT. Translation gives CASSQVPAAGNTIYF.